Sequencing of this T cell receptor beta chain was carried out in a study of blood T cell repertoires in COVID-19. Study context: Samples taken during acute and convalescent COVID-19 were collected in the United States, Italy and Spain. T cells, B-cell-depleted T cells, or PBMCs supplied cDNA or gDNA.

As handled by the study authors: Using reference gene primer amplification, nucleated cell counts were estimated. The protocol was immunoSEQ multiplex PCR, while the TCRdb copy is restricted to in-frame clones and leaves out a portion. That table is the source of V, J and clone size, and D and trimming were worked out from the DNA. The sample yields more than 150,000 clones, 90% seen once. Germline lookup yields CDR1 SEHNR and CDR2 FQNEAQ (reference sequence). The ends lost 5 bases at V and 1 base at J; junction bases unmatched: 3. This CDR3 spans 14 amino acids. The sequence was collected from a middle-aged man with acute or convalescent COVID-19. The sequenced sample consisted of peripheral blood. The rearrangement uses TRBV7-9 and TRBJ1-1; 8 nucleotides align to TRBD1. As DNA, the CDR3 is TGTGCCAGCAGCCACGGGACAGGGAACACTGAAGCTTTCTTT. Translated, it gives CASSHGTGNTEAFF.